This T cell receptor beta chain was identified during a study of T cells after somatic rescue of genetic block. Germline-derived CDR1 and CDR2 are SGHRS and YFSETQ. This CDR3 has 14 amino acids. V was trimmed by 0 bases and J by 3 bases, leaving 10 bases between them. This table comes from immunoSEQ multiplex PCR, and its TCRdb copy is limited to in-frame clones, with some not included. This sample carries 9,500 to 15,000 clones, 71% of them seen once, and the ten largest clones take roughly 12%. This chain connects TRBV5-1 to TRBJ2-7; tentative D call: TRBD1 (7 bases). This clonotype originated in a boy aged 10-17 years. Input material: peripheral blood mononuclear cells (PBMCs). The CDR3 loop reads CASSLGQGGYEQYF. The CDR3 bases are TGCGCCAGCAGCTTGGGGCAGGGGGGCTACGAGCAGTACTTC.